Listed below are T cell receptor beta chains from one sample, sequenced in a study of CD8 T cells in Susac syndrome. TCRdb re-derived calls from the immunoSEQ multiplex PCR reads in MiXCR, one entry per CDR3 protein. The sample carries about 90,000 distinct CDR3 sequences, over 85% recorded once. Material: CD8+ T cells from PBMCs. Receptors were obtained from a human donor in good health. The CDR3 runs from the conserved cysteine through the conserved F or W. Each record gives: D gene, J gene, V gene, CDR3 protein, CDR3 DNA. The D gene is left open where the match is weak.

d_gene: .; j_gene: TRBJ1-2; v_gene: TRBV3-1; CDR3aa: CASASDGGNYGYTF; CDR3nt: TGTGCCAGCGCCTCGGACGGAGGCAACTATGGCTACACCTTC
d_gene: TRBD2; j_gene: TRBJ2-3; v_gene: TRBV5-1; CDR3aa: CASSLIGSGGGTDTQYF; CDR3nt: TGCGCCAGCAGCTTGATTGGTAGCGGGGGGGGCACAGATACGCAGTATTTT
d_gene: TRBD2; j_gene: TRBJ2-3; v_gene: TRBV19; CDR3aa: CASSIAGGPTDTQYF; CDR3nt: TGTGCCAGTAGTATAGCGGGGGGTCCCACAGATACGCAGTATTTT
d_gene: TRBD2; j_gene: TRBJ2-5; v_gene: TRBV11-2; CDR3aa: CASSFRTSEERGETQYF; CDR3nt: TGTGCCAGCAGCTTTCGGACTAGCGAGGAGCGGGGAGAGACCCAGTACTTC
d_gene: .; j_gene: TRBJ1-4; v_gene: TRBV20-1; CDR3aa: CSARLVTGEDEKLFF; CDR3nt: TGCAGTGCTAGATTGGTGACGGGGGAGGATGAAAAACTGTTTTTT
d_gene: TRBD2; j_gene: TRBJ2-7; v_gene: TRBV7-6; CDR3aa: CASSLRLAASYEQYF; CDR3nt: TGTGCCAGCAGCTTGAGACTAGCGGCCTCCTACGAGCAGTACTTC
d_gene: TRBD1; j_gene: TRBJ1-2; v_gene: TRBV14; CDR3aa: CASSQDWGQGYGYTF; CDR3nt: TGTGCCAGCAGCCAAGATTGGGGACAGGGGTATGGCTACACCTTC
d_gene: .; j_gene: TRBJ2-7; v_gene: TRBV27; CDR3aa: CASRPTETHEQYF; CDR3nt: TGTGCCAGCAGACCGACCGAGACCCACGAGCAGTACTTC
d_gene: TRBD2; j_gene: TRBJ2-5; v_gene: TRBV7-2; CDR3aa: CASSGGEVNQETQYF; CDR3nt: TGTGCCAGCAGCGGGGGGGAGGTAAACCAAGAGACCCAGTACTTC
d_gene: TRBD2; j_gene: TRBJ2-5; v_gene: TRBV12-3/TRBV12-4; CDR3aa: CASSLVGEGTQYF; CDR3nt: TGTGCCAGCAGTTTAGTCGGGGAGGGGACCCAGTACTTC
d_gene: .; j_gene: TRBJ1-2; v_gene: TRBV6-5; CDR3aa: CASSYFREYGYTF; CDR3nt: TGTGCCAGCAGTTACTTCAGGGAGTATGGCTACACCTTC